The 18 T cell receptor beta chains listed next were all sequenced from one sample in a study of PD-1 blockade in classical Hodgkin lymphoma. The time point denotes: cycle 4 day 1 (C4D1), after 6 weeks of nivolumab. Relapse after autologous stem cell transplantation occurred in every patient, and brentuximab vedotin exposure varied. TCRdb keeps only in-frame clones here, not all; method: immunoSEQ multiplex PCR. The table has about 47,000 clones, almost 90% seen once. The sample consisted of peripheral blood mononuclear cells (PBMCs), taken before the fourth cycle of nivolumab. The source is a human donor with classical Hodgkin lymphoma.

The chain combines TRBV9 with TRBJ2-6; D remains unclear. Trimming left V 3 bases short and J 1 base short, with 2 bases between. The CDR3 is 13 amino acids. Germline assignment: CDR1 SGDLS and CDR2 YYNGEE. CDR3 protein: CASSASGANVLTF. The CDR3 DNA is TGTGCCAGCAGCGCGTCTGGGGCCAACGTCCTGACTTTC.

The chain uses TRBV5-1 and TRBJ2-6, with D unclear. The CDR3 runs to 17 residues. Trimming shortened V by 2 bases and J by 0 bases, and 12 bases separated the two germline ends. Germline CDR1 and CDR2: SGHRS and YFSETQ. The CDR3: CASSFMVPSSGANVLTF. The CDR3 DNA follows: TGCGCCAGCAGCTTTATGGTCCCCTCCTCTGGGGCCAACGTCCTGACTTTC.

In DNA form, the CDR3 reads TGCAGCGTTCCTTTGCGGGAGTGGACTGAGCAGTTCTTC. Translated: CSVPLREWTEQFF. The V call is TRBV29-1, the J call TRBJ2-1; 7 bases align to TRBD2. Trimming took 5 bases from V and 9 from J; bases not matched to a gene: 10. The germline V gene encodes CDR1 SQVTM and CDR2 ANQGSEA. The CDR3 runs to 13 residues.

The J gene is TRBJ1-4, the V gene TRBV7-9; D gene uncertain. Germline V gene data show CDR1 as SEHNR and CDR2 as FQNEAQ (reference sequence). The CDR3 sequence is 15 residues long. Deletions cut 5 bases from V and 0 bases from J, with 10 bases between. The chain's CDR3 is CASSRDGATNEKLFF. In nucleotides, the CDR3 is TGTGCCAGCAGCCGTGACGGTGCAACTAATGAAAAACTGTTTTTT.

V and J are TRBV6-1 and TRBJ2-7; perhaps TRBD2 as D (7 bases). Trimming left V 6 bases short and J 2 bases short, with 17 bases between. Per the germline V gene, CDR1 is MNHNS and CDR2 is SASEGT. CDR3 length equals 15 residues. DNA for the CDR3: TGTGCCAGCAGAGGAAGTGGGAGGGGGACCTACGAGCAGTACTTC. This gives the protein CASRGSGRGTYEQYF.

This chain uses TRBV30 with TRBJ2-7; no reliable D call. CDR1 and CDR2 (germline): GTSNPN, SVGIG (reference sequence). Trimming pared 3 bases from V and 4 bases from J, leaving 7 bases between. This CDR3 has 11 residues. The CDR3 region is CAWSIKYEQYF. The CDR3 DNA is TGTGCCTGGAGCATAAAGTACGAGCAGTACTTC.

This clone has a single count. The chain uses TRBV5-1 and TRBJ1-3; D is ambiguous. V lost 0 bases to trimming and J lost 1 base, with 8 bases between them. This CDR3 contains 15 residues. Germline lookup yields CDR1 SGHRS and CDR2 YFSETQ. In DNA, the CDR3 is TGCGCCAGCAGCTTGGGAGTCCAATCTGGAAACACCATATATTTT. Protein sequence: CASSLGVQSGNTIYF.

The V and J genes are TRBV30 and TRBJ2-3; 9 bases line up with TRBD2. The CDR3 contains 13 residues. Germline CDR1 reads GTSNPN; CDR2 reads SVGIG (reference sequence). J lost 5 bases, V lost 4 bases, and 4 bases had no gene match. The CDR3 sequence is CAWTSGKGDTQYF. CDR3 nucleotide sequence: TGTGCCTGGACTAGCGGGAAGGGAGATACGCAGTATTTT.

This chain uses TRBV11-2 with TRBJ2-1, with D perhaps being TRBD1 or TRBD2 (5 bases each). This CDR3 region has 12 residues. Trimming stripped 1 base from V and 9 bases from J, with 7 bases between. The germline V gene has CDR1 SGHAT and CDR2 FQNNGV. The CDR3: CASSLVGAEQFF. The CDR3 region has the DNA TGTGCCAGCAGCTTAGTCGGGGCTGAGCAGTTCTTC.

J is TRBJ2-7 and V is TRBV5-4; no reliable D call. Germline values: CDR1 SGHNT, CDR2 YYREEE (reference sequence). V was cut by 2 bases and J by 4 bases, with 4 bases left in between. The length of the CDR3 is 11 residues. The CDR3 sequence: CASSLKYEQYF. CDR3 coding DNA: TGTGCCAGCAGCTTAAAGTACGAGCAGTACTTC.

The chain has TRBV30 and TRBJ2-7; 7 bases agree with TRBD2. The CDR3 covers 16 residues. Germline values: CDR1 GTSNPN, CDR2 SVGIG (reference sequence). J was trimmed by 2 bases and V by 3 bases; bases with no gene match: 13. The CDR3 loop reads CAWRGTGGGVPYEQYF. As DNA, the CDR3 is TGTGCCTGGAGAGGTACGGGGGGAGGCGTACCCTACGAGCAGTACTTC.

This clone was observed a handful of times. This chain joins TRBV30 and TRBJ2-3, with D hard to call. This CDR3 spans 14 amino acids. The V gene's germline CDR1 is GTSNPN and CDR2 SVGIG (reference sequence). V was trimmed by 0 bases and J by 6 bases, leaving 13 bases between them. Here the CDR3 reads CAWSVGSGWDTQYF. CDR3 in DNA: TGTGCCTGGAGTGTAGGGTCCGGGTGGGATACGCAGTATTTT.

The V call is TRBV28, the J call TRBJ1-3; 7 bases fit TRBD1. V trimming: 2 bases; J trimming: 4 bases; junction bases outside the gene matches: 11. Germline values: CDR1 MDHEN, CDR2 SYDVKM. The CDR3 has 17 amino acids. Here the CDR3 DNA reads TGTGCCAGCAGTTTACTTTTCCCTTCGGGACAGGGAAACACCATATATTTT. Translating it yields CASSLLFPSGQGNTIYF.

The genes are TRBV7-2 and TRBJ1-1; TRBD1 matches at 8 bases. CDR3 size: 16 residues. Germline V gene sequence: CDR1 SGHTA, CDR2 FQGNSA. Germline trimming cut 7 bases from V and 1 base from J; bases unmatched to any gene: 11. The CDR3 DNA reads TGTGCCAGCACCAAAGCCCCCGGACAGGGGAACACTGAAGCTTTCTTT. This encodes CASTKAPGQGNTEAFF.

The chain employs TRBV5-1 and TRBJ2-4; tentatively, D is TRBD1 (6 bases). The V gene's germline CDR1 is SGHRS and CDR2 YFSETQ. The CDR3 covers 17 residues. V lost 0 bases to trimming and J lost 0 bases, with 13 bases between them. CDR3 sequence reads: CASSLGTDTLAKNIQYF. As DNA, the CDR3 is TGCGCCAGCAGCTTGGGGACAGATACCTTAGCCAAAAACATTCAGTACTTC.

J is TRBJ2-2 and V is TRBV25-1; 12 bases map to TRBD2. Trimming cost V 5 bases and J 7 bases; bases outside gene matches: 11. Germline V gives CDR1 MGHDK, CDR2 SYGVNS. The CDR3 length is 17 residues. The CDR3 DNA follows: TGTGCCAGCAGTCCCCTCCCCGGACTAGCGGGAAGCGGGGAGCTGTTTTTT. This sequence encodes CASSPLPGLAGSGELFF.

The chain links TRBV25-1 to TRBJ2-7; weak D call: TRBD2 (5 bases). V was cut by 4 bases and J by 4 bases, with 14 bases left in between. The CDR3 covers 14 residues. Germline V CDR1 and CDR2: MGHDK, SYGVNS. The CDR3, as DNA: TGTGCCAGCAGTGCCCAGACTATGATATACGAGCAGTACTTC. It codes for CASSAQTMIYEQYF.

The J gene is TRBJ2-2, the V gene TRBV19, with D perhaps TRBD2 (5 bases). The CDR3 is 15 residues long. V lost 3 bases, J lost 3 bases, and 11 bases lay in between. In germline, CDR1 is LNHDA, CDR2 SQIVND (reference sequence). The CDR3 here is CASSMEDFDTGELFF. The CDR3 DNA is TGTGCCAGTAGTATGGAGGATTTCGACACCGGGGAGCTGTTTTTT.